The next 31 T cell receptor beta chains were all read from a single sample in a study of T cell responses to AZD1222 COVID-19 vaccine. Here immunoSEQ multiplex PCR was the method, and the copy in TCRdb shows in-frame clones only, minus some. The table includes 150,000 to 200,000 clones, approximately 93% detected once. The sample was peripheral blood, taken on day 0 of AZD1222 vaccination. These receptors all come from an adult in good health.

The chain links TRBV5-1 to TRBJ2-3; D gene ambiguous. V was trimmed by 3 bases and J by 1 base, leaving 9 bases between them. This CDR3 is 14 amino acids long. Germline V gene lookup returns CDR1 SGHRS and CDR2 YFSETQ. The CDR3 sequence is CASSSGGGTDTQYF. As DNA, the CDR3 is TGCGCCAGCAGCTCAGGTGGTGGCACAGATACGCAGTATTTT.

This chain connects TRBV30 to TRBJ1-2; D possibly corresponds to TRBD1 (6 bases). CDR1 GTSNPN and CDR2 SVGIG come from the germline V gene (reference sequence). The CDR3 consists of 16 residues. V shed 3 bases and J shed 1 base, with 18 bases lying between them. In DNA form, the CDR3 reads TGTGCCTGGAGCCCATTCGGGACACTTCTTAACTATGGCTACACCTTC. The encoded protein is CAWSPFGTLLNYGYTF.

The chain employs TRBV11-2 and TRBJ1-2; the D is unclear. The CDR3 is 15 residues long. Per germline, CDR1 SGHAT and CDR2 FQNNGV. With 1 base removed from V and 2 bases from J, the gap between germline ends came to 11 bases. DNA for the CDR3: TGTGCCAGCAGCTTAGGGATTTTATCGAACTATGGCTACACCTTC. Encoded protein: CASSLGILSNYGYTF.

The chain combines TRBV14 with TRBJ2-3; 13 positions agree with TRBD2. Germline-derived CDR1 and CDR2 are SGHDN and FVKESK. V lost 3 bases, J lost 5 bases, and 17 bases stayed unmatched. This CDR3 is 20 amino acids long. This chain's CDR3 is CASSQLRTSGGAPRLDTQYF. The CDR3, as DNA: TGTGCCAGCAGCCAGCTACGCACTAGCGGGGGGGCCCCCCGCCTAGATACGCAGTATTTT.

The chain links TRBV7-9 to TRBJ2-7; D is uncertain. Germline V gene data show CDR1 as SEHNR and CDR2 as FQNEAQ (reference sequence). V was trimmed by 4 bases and J by 5 bases, leaving 6 bases between them. The CDR3 runs to 11 residues. The CDR3 nucleotides are TGTGCCAGCAGCTGGGCCCACGAGCAGTACTTC. Its translation: CASSWAHEQYF.

The chain couples TRBV12-3 or TRBV12-4 to TRBJ2-2; unclear D gene. The CDR3 extends over 13 amino acids. Deletions cut 6 bases from V and 2 bases from J, with 7 bases between. CDR3 in amino acids: CASSLPNTGELFF. For the CDR3, the DNA is TGTGCCAGCAGCCTCCCTAACACCGGGGAGCTGTTTTTT.

This clone has just one count. The identical CDR3 is also encoded by other nucleotide sequences in the sample. The chain combines TRBV19 with TRBJ1-3; D uncertain. The CDR3 sequence is 14 residues long. Germline V gene data show CDR1 as LNHDA and CDR2 as SQIVND (reference sequence). Trimming cost V 5 bases and J 0 bases, with 8 bases left between them. The CDR3 here is CASSPGYSGNTIYF. DNA for the CDR3: TGTGCCAGTAGTCCAGGTTACTCTGGAAACACCATATATTTT.

The chain carries TRBV12-5 and TRBJ2-7, with 8 bases fitting TRBD2. The germline V gene encodes CDR1 LGHNT and CDR2 FRNRAP. The CDR3 has 12 amino acids. V lost 6 bases to trimming and J lost 12 bases; unmatched junction nucleotides: 10. CDR3 sequence reads: CASGTGGGPRYF. CDR3 bases: TGTGCTAGTGGCACCGGCGGGGGGCCCCGGTACTTC. The full variable domain, rest sourced from reference TRBV12-5 and TRBJ2-7, is DARVTQTPRHKVTEMGQEVTMRCQPILGHNTVFWYRQTMMQGLELLAYFRNRAPLDDSGMPKDRFSAEMPDATLATLKIQPSEPRDSAVYFCASGTGGGPRYFGPGTRLTVT.

The chain uses TRBV12-5 and TRBJ2-1; a weak D match, TRBD2 (6 bases). V was shortened by 6 bases and J by 7 bases, with 13 bases between the two germline ends. The CDR3 is 13 amino acids. Germline CDR1 reads LGHNT; CDR2 reads FRNRAP. The CDR3 region is CASGPLGGNEQFF. The DNA for the CDR3 is TGTGCTAGTGGCCCCCTCGGGGGAAATGAGCAGTTCTTC.

The chain carries TRBV11-3 and TRBJ2-5; D unclear. This CDR3 has 13 residues. Germline CDR1 SGHNT, CDR2 YENEEA. The V end lost 1 base, the J end lost 3 bases, and 6 bases lay between the germline ends. CDR3 in DNA: TGTGCCAGCAGCTTAGGGGCCAAAGAGACCCAGTACTTC. Amino acid sequence: CASSLGAKETQYF.

This chain links TRBV4-1 with TRBJ1-5, with TRBD1 matching over 7 bases. There are 16 residues in the CDR3. From germline, CDR1 is MGHRA and CDR2 YSYEKL. The junction had 5 bases not matched to a gene; V was cut back by 1 base and J by 2 bases. The CDR3 bases are TGCGCCAGCAGCCAAGTAGGGGGCTATGGCAATCAGCCCCAGCATTTT. Its protein product is CASSQVGGYGNQPQHF.

V usage is TRBV4-3 and J usage is TRBJ1-1; possible D gene TRBD1, 6 bases. Germline V lookup: CDR1 LGHNA, CDR2 YSLEER. Deletions cut 0 bases from V and 1 base from J, with 18 bases between. There are 18 residues in the CDR3. DNA of the CDR3: TGCGCCAGCAGCCAAGATTGGGACACCCGCCGAGGGAACACTGAAGCTTTCTTT. Translated: CASSQDWDTRRGNTEAFF.

The chain employs TRBV5-1 and TRBJ1-1; D remains ambiguous. CDR1 is SGHRS and CDR2 is YFSETQ in the germline V gene. The CDR3 contains 13 residues. Between the trimmed V and J ends, which lost 0 bases and 3 bases, there was a span of 6 bases. The CDR3 spells CASSLVGDTEAFF. The CDR3 coding sequence is TGCGCCAGCAGCTTGGTTGGGGACACTGAAGCTTTCTTT.

J is TRBJ1-5 and V is TRBV29-1; D perhaps matches TRBD1 (5 bases). V was cut by 6 bases and J by 1 base, with 16 bases left in between. CDR3 size: 15 residues. The V gene's germline CDR1 is SQVTM and CDR2 ANQGSEA. CDR3 amino acids: CSVQIGTQSNQPQHF. As DNA, the CDR3 is TGCAGCGTCCAAATTGGGACGCAGAGCAATCAGCCCCAGCATTTT.

J is TRBJ1-6 and V is TRBV2, with D perhaps TRBD1 (6 bases). Germline V CDR1 and CDR2: SNHLY, FYNNEI. Trimming pared 3 bases from V and 10 bases from J, leaving 13 bases between. The CDR3 runs to 14 residues. Here the CDR3 reads CASSDGRGRSPLHF. The DNA of the CDR3 is TGTGCCAGCAGTGACGGCAGGGGACGGTCACCCCTCCACTTT.

The rearrangement joins TRBV5-5 to TRBJ1-3; TRBD1 aligns across 7 bases. Germline V gene data show CDR1 as SGHKS and CDR2 as YYEKEE (reference sequence). CDR3 length: 15 amino acids. J was trimmed by 2 bases and V by 2 bases; bases with no gene match: 4. The DNA for the CDR3 is TGTGCCAGCAGCTTACCCGGGACAGCTGGAAACACCATATATTTT. Protein product: CASSLPGTAGNTIYF.

The genes are TRBV28 and TRBJ1-1; 7 positions agree with TRBD1. The CDR3 contains 14 residues. V lost 3 bases to trimming and J lost 4 bases; unmatched junction nucleotides: 5. Germline loops: CDR1 MDHEN, CDR2 SYDVKM. CDR3 region: CASSFGGQSTEAFF. In DNA, the CDR3 is TGTGCCAGCAGTTTCGGGGGACAGAGCACTGAAGCTTTCTTT.

CDR3 nucleotides: TGTGCCATCAGTGAAGGGTTAGCGGAACACAATGAGCAGTTCTTC. Amino acid sequence: CAISEGLAEHNEQFF. The rearrangement joins TRBV10-3 to TRBJ2-1; D might be TRBD2 (6 bases). CDR3 size: 15 residues. Germline CDR1 ENHRY, CDR2 SYGVKD. V shed 3 bases and J shed 5 bases, with 14 bases lying between them.

V is TRBV7-9 and J is TRBJ1-2, with 10 bases that match TRBD1. Germline lookup yields CDR1 SEHNR and CDR2 FQNEAQ (reference sequence). This CDR3 is 17 amino acids long. V lost 1 base and J lost 3; bases outside the gene matches: 8. This chain's CDR3 is CASSLEGTGASYYGYTF. In DNA, the CDR3 is TGTGCCAGCAGCTTAGAGGGGACAGGGGCCTCTTACTATGGCTACACCTTC.

The V call is TRBV4-1, the J call TRBJ1-1; weak D call: TRBD1 (5 bases). V dropped 1 base and J dropped 3 bases, with 9 bases sitting between them. Germline V lookup: CDR1 MGHRA, CDR2 YSYEKL. This CDR3 contains 14 residues. The CDR3 DNA sequence: TGCGCCAGCAGCCAAGGACAGACCTACACTGAAGCTTTCTTT. Protein: CASSQGQTYTEAFF.

This chain joins TRBV5-1 and TRBJ2-3, with D perhaps assigned TRBD1 or TRBD2 (6 bases each). In germline, CDR1 is SGHRS, CDR2 YFSETQ. This CDR3 region has 15 residues. The germline V and J ends were trimmed by 1 base and 3 bases, with 12 bases remaining between them. The DNA of the CDR3 is TGCGCCAGCAGCTTGACAGGGAGGCCAACAGATACGCAGTATTTT. Its protein product is CASSLTGRPTDTQYF.

The rearrangement links TRBV2 to TRBJ1-5; 9 bases match TRBD1. This CDR3 region has 17 residues. V lost 6 bases, J lost 1 base, and 10 bases stayed unmatched. Looked up from germline, CDR1 is SNHLY and CDR2 is FYNNEI. The CDR3 here is CASRRRQGGMSNQPQHF. CDR3 bases: TGTGCCAGCAGGAGGAGACAGGGGGGTATGAGCAATCAGCCCCAGCATTTT.

The chain has TRBV19 and TRBJ2-1, with 12 nucleotides matching TRBD2. The CDR3 contains 14 residues. Trimming took 7 bases from V and 8 from J; bases not matched to a gene: 6. From germline, CDR1 is LNHDA and CDR2 SQIVND (reference sequence). The CDR3, as DNA: TGTGCCAGTACCCTAGCGGGGGGGCCGCATGAGCAGTTCTTC. Its translation is CASTLAGGPHEQFF. Together with reference TRBV19 and TRBJ2-1, the CDR3 gives the full variable domain: DGGITQSPKYLFRKEGQNVTLSCEQNLNHDAMYWYRQDPGQGLRLIYYSQIVNDFQKGDIAEGYSVSREKKESFPLTVTSAQKNPTAFYLCASTLAGGPHEQFFGPGTRLTVL.

The rearrangement links TRBV15 to TRBJ2-1; 10 nucleotides line up with TRBD1. The V segment lost 0 bases and the J segment 6 bases; nucleotides outside the gene matches: 8. There are 17 residues in the CDR3. Germline V gene lookup returns CDR1 LNHNV and CDR2 YYDKDF (reference sequence). CDR3 region: CATSRDLGQGPANEQFF. CDR3 coding DNA: TGTGCCACCAGCAGAGATCTGGGACAGGGGCCCGCCAATGAGCAGTTCTTC.

V and J are TRBV30 and TRBJ2-3; a weak D match, TRBD1 (5 bases). The CDR3 consists of 14 residues. V lost 3 bases and J lost 0, with 10 bases in between. Germline CDR1 reads GTSNPN; CDR2 reads SVGIG (reference sequence). The CDR3 coding sequence is TGTGCCTGGAGGGACATCCCTAGCACAGATACGCAGTATTTT. Protein product: CAWRDIPSTDTQYF.

This chain joins TRBV6-5 and TRBJ2-5, with D possibly being TRBD2 (7 bases). The ends were cut back, 2 bases at V and 5 bases at J, with 15 bases in the middle. Germline lookup yields CDR1 MNHEY and CDR2 SVGAGI. This CDR3 is 15 amino acids long. The CDR3, as DNA: TGTGCCAGCAGTTACGGTCGGGGGGCTAGGGAGACCCAGTACTTC. This encodes CASSYGRGARETQYF.

The chain is built from TRBV15 and TRBJ1-6; tentatively, D is TRBD1 (5 bases). V lost 4 bases to trimming and J lost 5 bases, with 12 bases between them. CDR1 and CDR2 (germline): LNHNV, YYDKDF (reference sequence). This CDR3 contains 15 residues. The CDR3 DNA reads TGTGCCACCAGCATCCGGATAGGGGATAATTCACCCCTCCACTTT. It yields the protein CATSIRIGDNSPLHF.

This clone was picked up one time. The V gene is TRBV7-9, the J gene TRBJ1-1; D possibly corresponds to TRBD1 (5 bases). Germline assignment: CDR1 SEHNR and CDR2 FQNEAQ (reference sequence). This CDR3 has 15 residues. V lost 1 base and J lost 1, with 10 bases in between. CDR3 sequence reads: CASSLGVTGNTEAFF. The CDR3 DNA is TGTGCCAGCAGCTTAGGTGTAACAGGGAACACTGAAGCTTTCTTT.

The chain links TRBV28 to TRBJ1-1; tentatively, D is TRBD1 (5 bases). The V gene lost 0 bases and the J gene lost 8 bases, with 13 bases spanning the gap. Looked up from germline, CDR1 is MDHEN and CDR2 is SYDVKM. The CDR3 runs to 14 residues. CDR3 loop: CASSLWDKDREAFF. The CDR3 DNA reads as TGTGCCAGCAGTTTATGGGACAAAGACCGAGAAGCTTTCTTT.

The V and J genes are TRBV30 and TRBJ1-4, with D tentatively TRBD1 (5 bases). The V and J ends lost 4 bases and 0 bases respectively, with 6 bases between them. The CDR3 loop spans 13 amino acids. From germline, CDR1 is GTSNPN and CDR2 SVGIG (reference sequence). Here the CDR3 reads CAWTQATNEKLFF. The CDR3 DNA reads TGTGCCTGGACACAGGCAACTAATGAAAAACTGTTTTTT.

The chain is built from TRBV30 and TRBJ1-5; TRBD1 is a possible D gene (5 bases). The CDR3 spans 13 residues. Trimming took 6 bases from V and 0 from J, leaving 9 bases between them. Germline V CDR1 and CDR2: GTSNPN, SVGIG (reference sequence). CDR3 nucleotide sequence: TGTGCCTGCTCGACAGTTAGCAATCAGCCCCAGCATTTT. This codes for CACSTVSNQPQHF.